The present TCR beta chain was sequenced within a study of blood T cells in healthy people across ages. Notes on the study in general: PBMCs were not sorted, which prevented a conclusive comparison of naive versus antigen-experienced cells.

Primers used in a second PCR of roughly 6 to 11 cycles were a sample-barcoded 5' primer and a J-beta primer mix. TCRdb passed the 5' RACE reads through MiXCR, listing each CDR3 protein once. The profile shows about 1,500,000 distinct CDR3 sequences, roughly 40% of them singletons. The J segment lost 7 bases and the V segment lost 4 bases, leaving 12 bases of the junction unmatched. Germline V gene data show CDR1 as MNHNS and CDR2 as SASEGT. The CDR3 loop spans 16 amino acids. This clonotype occurred a few times. No antigen is known for it. The chain has TRBV6-1 and TRBJ2-5, with 10 bases identical to TRBD1. The source is a woman aged 18 to 35 in good health. Sequenced sample: blood. The CDR3 protein is CASSVGTGDLISTQYF. DNA for the CDR3: TGTGCCAGCAGTGTGGGGACAGGGGATTTGATATCGACCCAGTACTTC.